A single sample is the source of the 2 T cell receptor beta chains below, sequenced in a study of cytomegalovirus exposure and HLA in healthy donors. Vbeta (60) and Jbeta (13) primers were used in the PCR. TCRdb's copy holds only in-frame clones and misses some; the assay was immunoSEQ multiplex PCR. Here the sample spans 150,000 to 200,000 clones, 70% to 85% being singletons. Sequenced: PBMCs. The receptors were gathered from a male donor in good health and CMV-seronegative.

This clone was recorded a few times. This chain links TRBV7-2 with TRBJ2-2, with 8 bases identical to TRBD1. The CDR3 is made up of 15 amino acids. The V segment lost 6 bases and the J segment 1 base; nucleotides outside the gene matches: 4. The germline V gene has CDR1 SGHTA and CDR2 FQGNSA. The CDR3 protein is CASSYDRGNTGELFF. The CDR3 region has the DNA TGTGCCAGCAGTTACGACAGGGGGAACACCGGGGAGCTGTTTTTT.

The V and J genes are TRBV19 and TRBJ2-5; 7 nucleotides line up with TRBD2. CDR3 length: 15 residues. The germline V gene has CDR1 LNHDA and CDR2 SQIVND (reference sequence). V lost 4 bases, J lost 5 bases, and 10 bases stayed unmatched. DNA for the CDR3: TGTGCCAGTAGTACCACAGCGGGGAATGCGGAGACCCAGTACTTC. Its translation: CASSTTAGNAETQYF. The full variable domain, rest sourced from reference TRBV19 and TRBJ2-5, is DGGITQSPKYLFRKEGQNVTLSCEQNLNHDAMYWYRQDPGQGLRLIYYSQIVNDFQKGDIAEGYSVSREKKESFPLTVTSAQKNPTAFYLCASSTTAGNAETQYFGPGTRLLVL.